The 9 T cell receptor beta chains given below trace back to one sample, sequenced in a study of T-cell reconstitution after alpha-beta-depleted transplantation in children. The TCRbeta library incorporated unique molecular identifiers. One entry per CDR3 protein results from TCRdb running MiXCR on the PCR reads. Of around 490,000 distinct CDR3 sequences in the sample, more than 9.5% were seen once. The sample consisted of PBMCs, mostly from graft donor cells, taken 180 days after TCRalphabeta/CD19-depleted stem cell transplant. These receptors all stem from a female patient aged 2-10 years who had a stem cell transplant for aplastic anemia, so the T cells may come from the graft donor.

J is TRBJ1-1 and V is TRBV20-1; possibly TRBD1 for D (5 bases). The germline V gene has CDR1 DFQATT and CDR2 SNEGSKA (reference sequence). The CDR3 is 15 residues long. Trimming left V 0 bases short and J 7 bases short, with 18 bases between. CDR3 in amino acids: CSARDVFPIDSEAFF. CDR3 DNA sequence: TGCAGTGCTAGAGATGTGTTCCCAATCGACAGTGAAGCTTTCTTT.

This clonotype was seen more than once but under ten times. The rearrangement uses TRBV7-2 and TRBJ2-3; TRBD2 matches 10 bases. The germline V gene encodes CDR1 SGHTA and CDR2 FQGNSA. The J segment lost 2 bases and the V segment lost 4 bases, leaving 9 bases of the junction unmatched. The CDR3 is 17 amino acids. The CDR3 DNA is TGTGCCAGCAGCTCCCGGACTAGCGGATATAACACAGATACGCAGTATTTT. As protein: CASSSRTSGYNTDTQYF.

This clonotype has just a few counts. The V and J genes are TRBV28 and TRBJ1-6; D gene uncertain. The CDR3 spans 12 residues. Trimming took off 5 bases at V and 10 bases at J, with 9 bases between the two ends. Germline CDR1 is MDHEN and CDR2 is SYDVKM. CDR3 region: CASSPPESPLHF. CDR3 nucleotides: TGTGCCAGCAGTCCCCCTGAATCACCCCTCCACTTT.

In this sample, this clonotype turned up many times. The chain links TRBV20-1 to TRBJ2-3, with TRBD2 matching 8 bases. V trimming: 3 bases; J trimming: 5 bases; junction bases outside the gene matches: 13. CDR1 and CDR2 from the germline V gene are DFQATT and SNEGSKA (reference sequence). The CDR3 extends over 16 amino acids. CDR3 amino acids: CSARIPSVAGLDTQYF. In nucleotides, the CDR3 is TGCAGTGCTAGGATCCCGTCGGTAGCGGGACTAGATACGCAGTATTTT.

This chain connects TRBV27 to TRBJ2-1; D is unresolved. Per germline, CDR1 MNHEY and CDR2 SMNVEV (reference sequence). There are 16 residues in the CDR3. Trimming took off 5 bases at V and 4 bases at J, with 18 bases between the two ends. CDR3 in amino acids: CASSPLTPLVYNEQFF. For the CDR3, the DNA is TGTGCCAGCAGTCCTTTGACGCCGTTGGTTTACAATGAGCAGTTCTTC.

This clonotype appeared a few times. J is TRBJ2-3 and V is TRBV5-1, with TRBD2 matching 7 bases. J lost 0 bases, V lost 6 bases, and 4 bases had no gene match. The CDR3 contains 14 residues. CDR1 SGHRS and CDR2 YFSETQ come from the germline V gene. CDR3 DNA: TGCGCCAGCAAAACTAGCGTAAGCACAGATACGCAGTATTTT. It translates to CASKTSVSTDTQYF. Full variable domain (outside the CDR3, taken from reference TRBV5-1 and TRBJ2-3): KAGVTQTPRYLIKTRGQQVTLSCSPISGHRSVSWYQQTPGQGLQFLFEYFSETQRNKGNFPGRFSGRQFSNSRSEMNVSTLELGDSALYLCASKTSVSTDTQYFGPGTRLTVL.

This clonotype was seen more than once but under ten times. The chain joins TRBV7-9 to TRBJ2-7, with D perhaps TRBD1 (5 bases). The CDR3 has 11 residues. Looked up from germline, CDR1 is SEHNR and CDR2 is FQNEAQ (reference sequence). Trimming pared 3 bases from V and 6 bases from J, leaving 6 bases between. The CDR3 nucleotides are TGTGCCAGCAGCTTTCAGGGCGAGCAGTACTTC. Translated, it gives CASSFQGEQYF.

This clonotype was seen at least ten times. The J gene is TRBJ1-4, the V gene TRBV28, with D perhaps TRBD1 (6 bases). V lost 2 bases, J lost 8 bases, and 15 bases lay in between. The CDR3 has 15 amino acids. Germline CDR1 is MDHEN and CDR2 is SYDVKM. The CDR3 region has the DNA TGTGCCAGCAGTTTAAGCGGGGGCTACGGGGAAAAACTGTTTTTT. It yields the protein CASSLSGGYGEKLFF.

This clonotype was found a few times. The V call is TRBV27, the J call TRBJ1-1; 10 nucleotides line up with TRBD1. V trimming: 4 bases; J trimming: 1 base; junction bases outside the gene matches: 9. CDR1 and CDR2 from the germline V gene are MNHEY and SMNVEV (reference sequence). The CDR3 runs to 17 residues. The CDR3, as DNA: TGTGCCAGCAGTTGGAGGGACAGGGGACTAGGGAACACTGAAGCTTTCTTT. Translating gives CASSWRDRGLGNTEAFF.